This T cell receptor beta chain was observed in a study of CD8+ T cells in alopecia areata. The treatment was: oral pan-JAK inhibitor, 5-10 mg twice daily. It was cDNA, reverse transcribed from extracted RNA, that served as the sequencing template. Only in-frame clones appear in the TCRdb table, and some are missing; sequencing was by immunoSEQ multiplex PCR. The sample comprises about 190,000 clones, under 80% of which are singletons, and 1.3% rests with the top ten. CDR3 length: 16 amino acids. V lost 0 bases, J lost 8 bases, and 22 bases lay in between. CDR1 is GTSNPN and CDR2 is SVGIG in the germline V gene (reference sequence).

Sample: CD4+ T cells sorted from blood, taken at approximately week 50, from a patient treated with tofacitinib. This sequence joins TRBV30 and TRBJ1-2; tentative D call: TRBD1 (5 bases). This TCR was recovered from a human donor with alopecia areata. In DNA, the CDR3 is TGTGCCTGGAGTGTAGGTTACGACAGCCCCTCGGGGGGCTACACCTTC. Translation: CAWSVGYDSPSGGYTF.